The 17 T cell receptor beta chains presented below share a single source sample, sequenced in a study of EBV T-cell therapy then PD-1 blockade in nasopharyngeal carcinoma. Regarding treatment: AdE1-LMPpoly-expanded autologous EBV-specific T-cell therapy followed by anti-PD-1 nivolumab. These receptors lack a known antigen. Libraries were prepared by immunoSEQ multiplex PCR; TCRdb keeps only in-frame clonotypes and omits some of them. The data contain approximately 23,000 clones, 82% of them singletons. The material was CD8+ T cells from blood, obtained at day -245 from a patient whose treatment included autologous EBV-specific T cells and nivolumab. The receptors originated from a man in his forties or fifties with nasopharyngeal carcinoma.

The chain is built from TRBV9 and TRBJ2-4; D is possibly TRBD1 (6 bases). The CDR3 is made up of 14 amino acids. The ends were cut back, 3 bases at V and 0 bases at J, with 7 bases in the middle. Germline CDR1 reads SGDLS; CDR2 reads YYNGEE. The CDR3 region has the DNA TGTGCCAGCAGCGGACAGGTAGCCAAAAACATTCAGTACTTC. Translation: CASSGQVAKNIQYF.

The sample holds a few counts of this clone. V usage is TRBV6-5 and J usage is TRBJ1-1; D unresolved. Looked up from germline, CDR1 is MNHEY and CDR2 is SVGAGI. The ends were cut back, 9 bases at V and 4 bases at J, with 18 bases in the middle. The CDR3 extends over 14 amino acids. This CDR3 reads CASVPNPAGTEAFF. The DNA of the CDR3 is TGTGCCAGTGTCCCGAACCCGGCTGGCACTGAAGCTTTCTTT.

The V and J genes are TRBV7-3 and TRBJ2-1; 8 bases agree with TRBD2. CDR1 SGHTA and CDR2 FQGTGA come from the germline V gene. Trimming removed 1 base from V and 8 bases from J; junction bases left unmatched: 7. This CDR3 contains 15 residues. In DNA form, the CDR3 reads TGTGCCAGCAGCTTAATCCGGGGGGGCCGGGATGAGCAGTTCTTC. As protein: CASSLIRGGRDEQFF.

The CDR3 DNA sequence: TGTGCCAGCAGCGTAGCGGGGGTATCCGAGACCCAGTACTTC. Its translation: CASSVAGVSETQYF. The chain employs TRBV9 and TRBJ2-5, with a possible D match to TRBD2 (6 bases). The CDR3 is 14 amino acids. The V gene lost 0 bases and the J gene lost 5 bases, with 11 bases spanning the gap. In germline, CDR1 is SGDLS, CDR2 YYNGEE.

The DNA of the CDR3 is TGCGCCAGCAGCCAGACTAGCCCGACGGACAGAGATAGGTCACCCCTCCACTTT. It codes for CASSQTSPTDRDRSPLHF. This rearrangement joins TRBV4-3 to TRBJ1-6; maybe TRBD1 (6 bases). In germline, CDR1 is LGHNA, CDR2 YSLEER. V was pared by 3 bases and J by 10 bases, with 25 bases between. CDR3 length equals 18 residues.

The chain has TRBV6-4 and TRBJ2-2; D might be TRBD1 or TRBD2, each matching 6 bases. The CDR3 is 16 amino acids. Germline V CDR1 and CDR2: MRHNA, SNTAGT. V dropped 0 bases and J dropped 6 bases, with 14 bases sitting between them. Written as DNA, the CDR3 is TGTGCCAGCAGTGACTCGAGCCCAGGGGACTCCGGGGAGCTGTTTTTT. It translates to CASSDSSPGDSGELFF.

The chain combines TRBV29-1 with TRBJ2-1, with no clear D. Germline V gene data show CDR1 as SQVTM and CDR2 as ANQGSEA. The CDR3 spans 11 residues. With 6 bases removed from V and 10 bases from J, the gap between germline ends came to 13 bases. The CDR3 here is CSVGSHREQFF. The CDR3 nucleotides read TGCAGCGTCGGTAGTCATAGGGAGCAGTTCTTC.

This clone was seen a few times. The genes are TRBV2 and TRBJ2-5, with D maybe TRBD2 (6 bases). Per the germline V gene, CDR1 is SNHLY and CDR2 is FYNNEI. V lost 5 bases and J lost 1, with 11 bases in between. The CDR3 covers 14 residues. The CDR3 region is CASSTLSGQETQYF. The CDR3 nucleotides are TGTGCCAGCAGTACTCTTAGCGGCCAAGAGACCCAGTACTTC.

CDR3 nucleotides: TGTGCCAGCAGGGGGATAGGCACTGAAGCTTTCTTT. This codes for CASRGIGTEAFF. The chain couples TRBV25-1 to TRBJ1-1; D ambiguous. This CDR3 comprises 12 residues. V dropped 6 bases and J dropped 4 bases, with 9 bases sitting between them. Germline V CDR1 and CDR2: MGHDK, SYGVNS.

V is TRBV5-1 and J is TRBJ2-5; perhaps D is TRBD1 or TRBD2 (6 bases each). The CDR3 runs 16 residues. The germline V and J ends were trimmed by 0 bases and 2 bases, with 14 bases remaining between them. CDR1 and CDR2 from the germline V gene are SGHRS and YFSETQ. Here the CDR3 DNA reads TGCGCCAGCAGCTTGGCCGGGGGCCTCACTCAAGAGACCCAGTACTTC. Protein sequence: CASSLAGGLTQETQYF.

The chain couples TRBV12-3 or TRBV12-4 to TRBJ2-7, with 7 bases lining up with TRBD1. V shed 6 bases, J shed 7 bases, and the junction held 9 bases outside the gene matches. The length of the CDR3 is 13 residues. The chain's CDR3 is CASSPTGPGEQYF. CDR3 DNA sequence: TGTGCCAGCAGCCCGACAGGGCCGGGGGAGCAGTACTTC.

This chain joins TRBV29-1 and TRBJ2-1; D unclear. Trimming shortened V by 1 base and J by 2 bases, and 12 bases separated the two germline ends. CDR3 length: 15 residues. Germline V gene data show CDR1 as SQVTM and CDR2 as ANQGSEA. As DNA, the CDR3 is TGCAGCGTTGAAGGTGGGAAAGGGACCTACAATGAGCAGTTCTTC. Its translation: CSVEGGKGTYNEQFF.

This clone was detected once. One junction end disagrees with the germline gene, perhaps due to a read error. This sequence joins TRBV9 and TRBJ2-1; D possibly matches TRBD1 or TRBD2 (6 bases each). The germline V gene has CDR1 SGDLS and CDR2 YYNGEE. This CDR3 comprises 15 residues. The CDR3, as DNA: TGTACCAGCAGCGTATCATGGGGGGCGGGCAATGAGCAGTTCTTC. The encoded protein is CTSSVSWGAGNEQFF. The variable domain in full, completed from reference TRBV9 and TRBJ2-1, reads DSGVTQTPKHLITATGQRVTLRCSPRSGDLSVYWYQQSLDQGLQFLIQYYNGEERAKGNILERFSAQQFPDLHSELNLSSLELGDSALYFCTSSVSWGAGNEQFFGPGTRLTVL.

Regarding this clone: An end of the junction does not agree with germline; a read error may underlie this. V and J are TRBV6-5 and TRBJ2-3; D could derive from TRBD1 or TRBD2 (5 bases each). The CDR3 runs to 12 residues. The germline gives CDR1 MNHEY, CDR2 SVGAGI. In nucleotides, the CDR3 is TGTGCCAGCAGTTACTCGATAGGGACCCGGAATTTT. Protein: CASSYSIGTRNF.

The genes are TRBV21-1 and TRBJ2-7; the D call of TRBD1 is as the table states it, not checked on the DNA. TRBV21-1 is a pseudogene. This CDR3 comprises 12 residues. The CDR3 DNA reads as TGTGCCAGCAGCAAAGACACCTACGAGCAGTACTTC. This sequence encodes CASSKDTYEQYF.

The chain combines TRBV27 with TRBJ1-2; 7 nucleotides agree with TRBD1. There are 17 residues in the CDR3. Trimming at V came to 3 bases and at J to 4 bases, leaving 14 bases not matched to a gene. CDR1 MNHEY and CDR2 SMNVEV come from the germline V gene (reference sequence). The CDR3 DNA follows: TGTGCCAGCAGTTTTGGGGGGCCGGCAGGGGGACTCTATGGCTACACCTTC. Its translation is CASSFGGPAGGLYGYTF.

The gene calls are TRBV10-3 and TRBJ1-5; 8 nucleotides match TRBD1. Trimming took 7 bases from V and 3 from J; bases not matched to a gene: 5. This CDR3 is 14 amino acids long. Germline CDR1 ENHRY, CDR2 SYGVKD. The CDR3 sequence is CAINDRGDNQPQHF. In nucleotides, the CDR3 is TGTGCCATCAACGACAGGGGAGACAATCAGCCCCAGCATTTT.